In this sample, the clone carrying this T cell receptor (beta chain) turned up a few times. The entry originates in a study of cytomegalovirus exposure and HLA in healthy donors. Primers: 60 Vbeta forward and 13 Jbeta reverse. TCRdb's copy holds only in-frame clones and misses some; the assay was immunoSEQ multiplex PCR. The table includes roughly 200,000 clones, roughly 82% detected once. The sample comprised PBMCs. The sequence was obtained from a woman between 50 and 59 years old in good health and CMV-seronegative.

CDR3 nucleotides: TGTGCCTGGAGCGCGGGCGGGGGTGGCTCGGGGCAGTACTTC. This encodes CAWSAGGGGSGQYF. The J gene is TRBJ2-7, the V gene TRBV30; 7 bases fit TRBD2. Looked up from germline, CDR1 is GTSNPN and CDR2 is SVGIG (reference sequence). V was pared by 3 bases and J by 9 bases, with 14 bases of the junction left unmatched. The CDR3 extends over 14 amino acids.